One and the same sample provided the 30 T cell receptor beta chains below, sequenced in a study of OX40 agonist ivuxolimab in advanced cancers. Only in-frame clones appear in the TCRdb table, and some are missing; sequencing was by immunoSEQ multiplex PCR. The sample lists some 90,000 clones, roughly 90% occurring once. This material consisted of CD4+ or CD8+ T cells sorted from blood, taken in a trial of the OX40 agonist ivuxolimab. These receptor sequences come from an adult with an advanced solid tumor such as melanoma, head and neck, liver or kidney cancer.

The chain employs TRBV21-1 and TRBJ2-2; the table assigns TRBD2, which was not confirmed against the DNA. TRBV21-1 is a pseudogene segment. CDR3 length: 14 amino acids. CDR3 sequence (DNA): TGTGCCAGCAGCACTAAAACCCACACCGGGGAGCTGTTTTTT. Encoded protein: CASSTKTHTGELFF.

V and J are TRBV5-1 and TRBJ2-7; D is uncertain. From germline, CDR1 is SGHRS and CDR2 YFSETQ. The CDR3 length is 12 residues. Trimming removed 4 bases from V and 4 bases from J, with 9 bases in between. CDR3 sequence (DNA): TGCGCCAGCAGCCCATCAGGTTACGAGCAGTACTTC. It specifies CASSPSGYEQYF.

The chain couples TRBV11-1 to TRBJ2-2; 8 bases line up with TRBD1. There are 14 residues in the CDR3. Per germline, CDR1 SGHAT and CDR2 FQDESV (reference sequence). With V trimmed by 5 bases and J by 4 bases, 3 bases remained unmatched. CDR3 protein: CASSPGQGTGELFF. CDR3 in DNA: TGTGCCAGCAGCCCCGGACAGGGCACCGGGGAGCTGTTTTTT. The variable domain in full, completed from reference TRBV11-1 and TRBJ2-2, reads EAEVAQSPRYKITEKSQAVAFWCDPISGHATLYWYRQILGQGPELLVQFQDESVVDDSQLPKDRFSAERLKGVDSTLKIQPAELGDSAMYLCASSPGQGTGELFFGEGSRLTVL.

The V call is TRBV5-6, the J call TRBJ2-2; tentative D call: TRBD1 (6 bases). Germline V gene lookup returns CDR1 SGHDT and CDR2 YYEEEE. Trimming left V 5 bases short and J 6 bases short, with 29 bases between. The length of the CDR3 is 19 residues. The CDR3 protein is CASRSSVGGAGGVSGELFF. The CDR3 nucleotides read TGTGCCAGCAGGTCCTCCGTTGGGGGCGCAGGTGGCGTTTCCGGGGAGCTGTTTTTT.

The V gene is TRBV4-1, the J gene TRBJ2-1; unclear D gene. Germline V gene lookup returns CDR1 MGHRA and CDR2 YSYEKL. Trimming left V 3 bases short and J 0 bases short, with 9 bases between. The CDR3 has 15 amino acids. The CDR3 here is CASSQEPYSYNEQFF. The CDR3 DNA is TGCGCCAGCAGCCAGGAACCATACTCCTACAATGAGCAGTTCTTC.

In DNA, the CDR3 is TGCGCCAGCAGCCCGGGACGGGACGCCGGCTACACCTTC. It specifies CASSPGRDAGYTF. The chain is built from TRBV5-1 and TRBJ1-2; possible D gene TRBD1, 5 bases. The CDR3 runs 13 residues. The V gene's germline CDR1 is SGHRS and CDR2 YFSETQ. The germline V and J ends were trimmed by 4 bases and 8 bases, with 15 bases remaining between them.

The chain employs TRBV2 and TRBJ1-1; D possibly corresponds to TRBD1 (5 bases). CDR1 and CDR2 (germline): SNHLY, FYNNEI. V was pared by 7 bases and J by 1 base, with 16 bases between. This CDR3 is 15 amino acids long. The CDR3 loop reads CASNVPGAQNTEAFF. The CDR3 DNA reads TGTGCCAGCAACGTTCCCGGGGCACAGAACACTGAAGCTTTCTTT.

The chain recombines TRBV28 with TRBJ2-7, with D tentatively TRBD2 (7 bases). The V gene lost 2 bases and the J gene lost 2 bases, with 10 bases spanning the gap. The CDR3 sequence is 14 residues long. Germline CDR1 reads MDHEN; CDR2 reads SYDVKM. The CDR3 region has the DNA TGTGCCAGCAGTTTAGGGGGGGCTCCCTACGAGCAGTACTTC. As protein: CASSLGGAPYEQYF.

The rearrangement uses TRBV6-6 and TRBJ1-5; 9 nucleotides line up with TRBD1. The CDR3 is made up of 14 amino acids. The ends lost 6 bases at V and 3 bases at J; junction bases unmatched: 3. Germline assignment: CDR1 MNHNY and CDR2 SVGAGI (reference sequence). In DNA, the CDR3 is TGTGCCAGCAGACAGGGGGCCTCCAATCAGCCCCAGCATTTT. Translated: CASRQGASNQPQHF.

In its sample, this clone was seen once. This sequence joins TRBV7-6 and TRBJ1-4; the D is unclear. The germline CDR1 and CDR2 sequences are SGHVS and FNYEAQ. This CDR3 is 14 amino acids long. Trimming left V 1 base short and J 7 bases short, with 10 bases between. CDR3 protein: CASSLEQNGEKLFF. The CDR3 DNA reads as TGTGCCAGCAGCTTAGAACAGAACGGTGAAAAACTGTTTTTT.

CDR3 loop: CSVEPTGSGNTIYF. DNA of the CDR3: TGCAGCGTTGAACCGACAGGGTCTGGAAACACCATATATTTT. The chain links TRBV29-1 to TRBJ1-3; 7 nucleotides match TRBD1. CDR1 and CDR2 (germline): SQVTM, ANQGSEA. The junction had 2 bases not matched to a gene; V was cut back by 2 bases and J by 1 base. The CDR3 consists of 14 residues.

J is TRBJ2-1 and V is TRBV19, with D unclear. This CDR3 is 16 amino acids long. Per germline, CDR1 LNHDA and CDR2 SQIVND (reference sequence). Trimming shortened V by 8 bases and J by 4 bases, and 21 bases separated the two germline ends. The CDR3 loop is CASSGLGDLTYNEQFF. Written as DNA, the CDR3 is TGTGCCAGTTCTGGTCTTGGAGACCTCACGTACAATGAGCAGTTCTTC.

The chain has TRBV30 and TRBJ2-4, with D perhaps matching TRBD1 (5 bases). Germline V CDR1 and CDR2: GTSNPN, SVGIG (reference sequence). V lost 8 bases to trimming and J lost 7 bases, with 15 bases between them. This CDR3 is built from 12 residues. The CDR3: CALGPGSNIQYF. CDR3 coding DNA: TGTGCCCTAGGACCAGGGTCGAACATTCAGTACTTC.

This clone was recorded once. The rearrangement links TRBV28 to TRBJ2-7; TRBD2 matches at 9 bases. V lost 3 bases and J lost 4; bases outside the gene matches: 10. Germline assignment: CDR1 MDHEN and CDR2 SYDVKM. This CDR3 has 16 residues. In nucleotides, the CDR3 is TGTGCCAGCAGTTTTCGCGGGGCGGGAGGGTTATACGAGCAGTACTTC. Amino acid sequence: CASSFRGAGGLYEQYF.

This chain uses TRBV6-6 with TRBJ2-3; D possibly matches TRBD1 or TRBD2 (5 bases each). CDR1 is MNHNY and CDR2 is SVGAGI in the germline V gene (reference sequence). Trimming shortened V by 7 bases and J by 7 bases, and 12 bases separated the two germline ends. The CDR3 contains 12 residues. The CDR3 sequence: CASTGDPHTQYF. Written as DNA, the CDR3 is TGTGCCAGCACCGGGGACCCCCATACGCAGTATTTT.

CDR3: CASSQGWRSSNTIYF. The CDR3 region has the DNA TGTGCCAGCAGCCAGGGTTGGCGAAGCAGTAACACCATATATTTT. V and J are TRBV14 and TRBJ1-3; unclear D gene. The CDR3 consists of 15 residues. Germline CDR1 is SGHDN and CDR2 is FVKESK. V lost 3 bases to trimming and J lost 7 bases, with 16 bases between them.

The gene calls are TRBV2 and TRBJ1-1; 8 bases match TRBD1. Trimming took 7 bases from V and 4 from J; bases not matched to a gene: 14. The CDR3 runs 16 residues. In germline, CDR1 is SNHLY, CDR2 FYNNEI. In DNA, the CDR3 is TGTGCCAGCACCCGACGAGGTACAGGGGGGACCACTGAAGCTTTCTTT. Its protein is CASTRRGTGGTTEAFF.

The chain links TRBV5-1 to TRBJ2-2; 10 positions agree with TRBD2. Germline CDR1 is SGHRS and CDR2 is YFSETQ. This CDR3 is built from 16 residues. J lost 3 bases, V lost 0 bases, and 2 bases had no gene match. Here the CDR3 DNA reads TGCGCCAGCAGCTTGGGGGGACTAGCGTACACCGGGGAGCTGTTTTTT. This codes for CASSLGGLAYTGELFF.

The chain joins TRBV9 to TRBJ1-2, with D perhaps matching TRBD1 (6 bases). The CDR3 extends over 16 amino acids. The V and J ends lost 3 bases and 4 bases respectively, with 19 bases between them. The germline V gene has CDR1 SGDLS and CDR2 YYNGEE. The CDR3 loop reads CASSAPRGGGSYGYTF. The CDR3 DNA reads as TGTGCCAGCAGCGCCCCCCGTGGGGGCGGAAGCTATGGCTACACCTTC.

This clone showed up just once. The V gene is TRBV18, the J gene TRBJ2-2; D remains ambiguous. CDR3 size: 13 residues. V was clipped by 5 bases and J by 7 bases, with 11 bases between them. Germline CDR1 reads KGHSH; CDR2 reads LQKENI. The CDR3 DNA reads TGTGCCAGCTCATCCAAGCTAGACGGGGAGCTGTTTTTT. Translating gives CASSSKLDGELFF.

The chain joins TRBV25-1 to TRBJ2-7; D ambiguous. CDR1 and CDR2 from the germline V gene are MGHDK and SYGVNS. This CDR3 comprises 11 residues. The germline V and J ends were trimmed by 2 bases and 4 bases, with 3 bases remaining between them. CDR3 residues: CASSERYEQYF. In DNA form, the CDR3 reads TGTGCCAGCAGTGAAAGATACGAGCAGTACTTC.

This chain links TRBV5-1 with TRBJ2-2; unclear D gene. V was cut by 1 base and J by 2 bases, with 6 bases left in between. This CDR3 region has 14 residues. CDR1 and CDR2 from the germline V gene are SGHRS and YFSETQ. The DNA for the CDR3 is TGCGCCAGCAGCTTGAGCCGAAACACCGGGGAGCTGTTTTTT. This translates into CASSLSRNTGELFF.

V gene TRBV6-5 combines with J gene TRBJ2-2; D unresolved. The CDR3 covers 11 residues. CDR1 and CDR2 (germline): MNHEY, SVGAGI. The ends were cut back, 8 bases at V and 7 bases at J, with 8 bases in the middle. The CDR3 sequence is CASGDLGELFF. Written as DNA, the CDR3 is TGTGCCAGCGGCGACCTCGGGGAGCTGTTTTTT.

This chain connects TRBV7-2 to TRBJ2-7; 9 bases line up with TRBD2. The CDR3 extends over 13 amino acids. The V and J ends lost 5 bases and 5 bases, in that order; junction bases with no gene match: 4. The germline CDR1 and CDR2 sequences are SGHTA and FQGNSA. This CDR3 is CASSVGTSNEQYF. In nucleotides, the CDR3 is TGTGCCAGCAGCGTCGGGACTAGCAACGAGCAGTACTTC.

The genes are TRBV28 and TRBJ2-1, with D perhaps TRBD2 (6 bases). The V and J ends lost 5 bases and 0 bases respectively, with 17 bases between them. This CDR3 comprises 17 residues. The germline V gene has CDR1 MDHEN and CDR2 SYDVKM. Written as DNA, the CDR3 is TGTGCCAGCAGTCGACCGGGGGTGGGGAGCTCCTACAATGAGCAGTTCTTC. Translating it yields CASSRPGVGSSYNEQFF.

This clone occurred once. The rearrangement uses TRBV11-1 and TRBJ2-4, with a possible D match to TRBD1 (8 bases). The CDR3 consists of 17 residues. Deletions cut 3 bases from V and 4 bases from J, with 19 bases between. Germline CDR1 reads SGHAT; CDR2 reads FQDESV (reference sequence). The CDR3 is CASSFPQTGEGKNIQYF. In DNA form, the CDR3 reads TGTGCCAGCAGCTTCCCCCAGACAGGGGAGGGGAAAAACATTCAGTACTTC.

The chain employs TRBV6-6 and TRBJ2-7; 8 nucleotides agree with TRBD2. The CDR3 covers 15 residues. The V gene's germline CDR1 is MNHNY and CDR2 SVGAGI (reference sequence). After removal of 2 bases from V and 5 bases from J, the junction contained 8 bases not matched to a gene. DNA of the CDR3: TGTGCCAGCAGTTACCCTTCGGGGGGGGGCGACGAGCAGTACTTC. Translating it yields CASSYPSGGGDEQYF.

This chain uses TRBV4-3 with TRBJ2-5; D possibly uses TRBD1 or TRBD2 (7 bases each). The V gene lost 0 bases and the J gene lost 6 bases, with 23 bases spanning the gap. The CDR3 is 18 amino acids. Germline lookup yields CDR1 LGHNA and CDR2 YSLEER. The CDR3 DNA reads TGCGCCAGCAGCCAAGAACGACAGGGAGCGGGATCGATTAAGACCCAGTACTTC. Its translation: CASSQERQGAGSIKTQYF.

The genes are TRBV18 and TRBJ2-5, with D tentatively TRBD1 (6 bases). The CDR3 is 14 amino acids. Trimming pared 3 bases from V and 1 base from J, leaving 9 bases between. CDR1 and CDR2 from the germline V gene are KGHSH and LQKENI. The CDR3 DNA reads as TGTGCCAGCTCACCGCAGGGGTCCCAAGAGACCCAGTACTTC. Translated, it gives CASSPQGSQETQYF.

CDR3 in amino acids: CASSWGQDSYNEQFF. As DNA, the CDR3 is TGTGCCAGCAGCTGGGGACAGGACTCCTACAATGAGCAGTTCTTC. V and J are TRBV5-4 and TRBJ2-1; 8 bases agree with TRBD1. Germline V gene sequence: CDR1 SGHNT, CDR2 YYREEE (reference sequence). The trim removed 3 bases at V and 0 bases at J, leaving 2 bases unmatched. The CDR3 extends over 15 amino acids.